This T cell receptor beta chain was sequenced during a study of T cells in localized non-small cell lung cancer. General study points: Without multi-region sequencing, intratumor heterogeneity could not be excluded. The greatest T cell clonality was found in uninvolved adjacent lung (higher than in tumor).

Here immunoSEQ multiplex PCR was the method, and the copy in TCRdb shows in-frame clones only, minus some. The sample has around 53,000 clones; around 80% are singletons. V was pared by 8 bases and J by 3 bases, with 10 bases between. There are 12 residues in the CDR3. CDR1 is SEHNR, CDR2 FQNEAQ, per germline (reference sequence). With respect to this clone: As yet, its antigen is unknown.

This receptor was identified in a woman aged 35-70 years with stage II lung adenocarcinoma. V is TRBV7-9 and J is TRBJ1-1; possibly TRBD1 for D (5 bases). The sequenced sample was PBMCs, obtained before any cancer treatment. The CDR3 DNA sequence: TGTGCCAGCTATGGGGACGACACTGAAGCTTTCTTT. It is translated as CASYGDDTEAFF.